This T cell receptor beta chain comes out of a study of T cell responses to AZD1222 COVID-19 vaccine. Concerning this clone: Its antigen is currently unknown.

The data were produced by immunoSEQ multiplex PCR, yet TCRdb's version contains in-frame clones alone and is incomplete. In the table there are 70,000 to 85,000 clones, around 86% of which are singletons. Trimming left V 8 bases short and J 4 bases short, with 8 bases between. The CDR3 has 11 amino acids. Broader study findings: Most donors were white British and more were female, and clonal diversity was possibly underestimated.

The input for sequencing was peripheral blood, taken on day 0 of AZD1222 vaccination. The sequence was collected from an adult in good health. The rearrangement uses TRBV23-1 and TRBJ1-2; the D is unclear. TRBV23-1 is known as an ORF, though its function is uncertain. The CDR3 DNA reads as TGCGCCAGCCCCCCGACCTATGGCTACACCTTC. It yields the protein CASPPTYGYTF.